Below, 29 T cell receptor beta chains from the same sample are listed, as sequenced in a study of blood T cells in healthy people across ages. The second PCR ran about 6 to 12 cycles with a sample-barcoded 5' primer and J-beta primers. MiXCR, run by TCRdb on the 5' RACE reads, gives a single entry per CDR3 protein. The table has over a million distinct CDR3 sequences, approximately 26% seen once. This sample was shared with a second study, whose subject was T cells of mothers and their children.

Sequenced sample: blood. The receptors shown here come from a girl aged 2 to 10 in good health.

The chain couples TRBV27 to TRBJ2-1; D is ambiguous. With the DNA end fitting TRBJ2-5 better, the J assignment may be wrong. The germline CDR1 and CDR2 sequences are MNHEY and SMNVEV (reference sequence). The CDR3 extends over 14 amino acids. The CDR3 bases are TGTGCCAGCAGATTTGACGGGCAGAGGGAGACCCAGTACTTC. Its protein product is CASRFDGQRETQYF.

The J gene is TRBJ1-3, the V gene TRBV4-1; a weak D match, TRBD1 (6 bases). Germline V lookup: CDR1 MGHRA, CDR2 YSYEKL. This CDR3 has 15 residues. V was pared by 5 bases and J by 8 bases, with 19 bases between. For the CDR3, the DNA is TGCGCCAGCAGCTCACAGGGCGCTTCGGGGCACACCATATATTTT. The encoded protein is CASSSQGASGHTIYF.

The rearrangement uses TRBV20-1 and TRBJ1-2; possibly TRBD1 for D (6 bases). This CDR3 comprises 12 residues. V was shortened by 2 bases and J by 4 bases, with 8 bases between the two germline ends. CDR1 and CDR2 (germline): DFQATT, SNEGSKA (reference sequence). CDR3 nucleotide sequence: TGCAGTGCTAGAACAGGGATCTATGGCTACACCTTC. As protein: CSARTGIYGYTF.

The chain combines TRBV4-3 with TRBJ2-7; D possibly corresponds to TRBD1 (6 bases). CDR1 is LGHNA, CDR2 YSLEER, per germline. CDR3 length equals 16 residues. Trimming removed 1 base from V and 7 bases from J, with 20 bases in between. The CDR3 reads CASSQATQGYDWEQYF. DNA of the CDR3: TGCGCCAGCAGCCAAGCAACACAGGGTTACGATTGGGAGCAGTACTTC.

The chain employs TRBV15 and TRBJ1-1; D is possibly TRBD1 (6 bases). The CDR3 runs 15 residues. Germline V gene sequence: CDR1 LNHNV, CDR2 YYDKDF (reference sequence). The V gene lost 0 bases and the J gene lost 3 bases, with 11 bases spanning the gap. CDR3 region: CATSREGGLYTEAFF. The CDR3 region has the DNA TGTGCCACCAGCAGAGAGGGGGGCTTATACACTGAAGCTTTCTTT.

CDR3 bases: TGCAGCGTTTGGGAGCCTCTCGAAGCTTTCTTT. Translation gives CSVWEPLEAFF. The chain has TRBV29-1 and TRBJ1-1; D uncertain. Germline V lookup: CDR1 SQVTM, CDR2 ANQGSEA. V lost 5 bases, J lost 8 bases, and 12 bases lay in between. The CDR3 is 11 residues long.

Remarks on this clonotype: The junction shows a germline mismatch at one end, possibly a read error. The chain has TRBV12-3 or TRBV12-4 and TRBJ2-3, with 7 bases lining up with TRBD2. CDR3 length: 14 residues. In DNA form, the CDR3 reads TGTGCCAGCAGTGGCGGGGGAAGCACAGATGCGCAGTATTTT. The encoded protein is CASSGGGSTDAQYF.

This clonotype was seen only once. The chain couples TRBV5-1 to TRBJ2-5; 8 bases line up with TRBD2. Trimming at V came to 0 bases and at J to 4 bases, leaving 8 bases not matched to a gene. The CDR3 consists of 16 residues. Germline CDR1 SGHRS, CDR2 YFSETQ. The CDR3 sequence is CASSLEGSGDPETQYF. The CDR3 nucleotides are TGCGCCAGCAGCTTGGAGGGTAGCGGGGACCCAGAGACCCAGTACTTC. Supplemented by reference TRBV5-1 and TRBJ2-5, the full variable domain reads KAGVTQTPRYLIKTRGQQVTLSCSPISGHRSVSWYQQTPGQGLQFLFEYFSETQRNKGNFPGRFSGRQFSNSRSEMNVSTLELGDSALYLCASSLEGSGDPETQYFGPGTRLLVL.

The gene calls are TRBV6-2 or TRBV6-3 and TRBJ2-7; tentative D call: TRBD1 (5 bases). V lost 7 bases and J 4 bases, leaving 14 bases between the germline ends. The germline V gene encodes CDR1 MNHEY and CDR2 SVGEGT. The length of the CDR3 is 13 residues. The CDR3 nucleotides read TGTGCCAGCACCGGCAGGGCTATTTACGAGCAGTACTTC. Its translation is CASTGRAIYEQYF.

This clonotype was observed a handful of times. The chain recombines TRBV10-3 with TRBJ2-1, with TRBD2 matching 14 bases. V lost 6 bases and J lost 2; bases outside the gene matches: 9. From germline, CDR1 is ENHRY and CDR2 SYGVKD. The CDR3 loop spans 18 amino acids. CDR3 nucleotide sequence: TGTGCCATCAGCGAACCGACTAGCGGGGGGGGGACCTACAATGAGCAGTTCTTC. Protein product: CAISEPTSGGGTYNEQFF.

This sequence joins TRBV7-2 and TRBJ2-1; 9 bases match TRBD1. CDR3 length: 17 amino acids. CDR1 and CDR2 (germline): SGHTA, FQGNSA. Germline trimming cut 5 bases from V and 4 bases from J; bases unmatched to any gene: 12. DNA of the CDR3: TGTGCCAGCAGCGCCCACAGGGGGCCCTTCATTTACAATGAGCAGTTCTTC. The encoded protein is CASSAHRGPFIYNEQFF.

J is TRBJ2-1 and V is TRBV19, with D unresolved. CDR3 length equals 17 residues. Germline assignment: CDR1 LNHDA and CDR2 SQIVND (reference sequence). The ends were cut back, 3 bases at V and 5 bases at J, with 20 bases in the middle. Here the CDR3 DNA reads TGTGCCAGTAGTATTGGCCCCCGGGCCCTCGACGACAATGAGCAGTTCTTC. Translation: CASSIGPRALDDNEQFF.

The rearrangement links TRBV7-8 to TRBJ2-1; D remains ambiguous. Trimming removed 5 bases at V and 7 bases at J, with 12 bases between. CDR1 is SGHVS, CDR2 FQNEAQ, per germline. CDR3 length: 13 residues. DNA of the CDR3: TGTGCCAGCAGCCCAACCCTACCGAATGAGCAGTTCTTC. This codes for CASSPTLPNEQFF.

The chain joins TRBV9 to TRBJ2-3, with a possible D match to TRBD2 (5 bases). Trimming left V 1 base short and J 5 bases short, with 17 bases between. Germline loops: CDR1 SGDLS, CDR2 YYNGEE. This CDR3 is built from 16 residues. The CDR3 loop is CASSVLTPDGRDTQYF. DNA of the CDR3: TGTGCCAGCAGCGTATTGACACCGGATGGGAGAGATACGCAGTATTTT. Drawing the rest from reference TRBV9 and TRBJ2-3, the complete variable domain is DSGVTQTPKHLITATGQRVTLRCSPRSGDLSVYWYQQSLDQGLQFLIQYYNGEERAKGNILERFSAQQFPDLHSELNLSSLELGDSALYFCASSVLTPDGRDTQYFGPGTRLTVL.

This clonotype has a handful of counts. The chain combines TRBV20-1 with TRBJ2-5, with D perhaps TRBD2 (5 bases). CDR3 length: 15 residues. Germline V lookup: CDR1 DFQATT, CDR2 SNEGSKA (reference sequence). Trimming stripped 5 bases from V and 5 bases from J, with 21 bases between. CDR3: CSAFPSRLARETQYF. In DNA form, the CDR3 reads TGCAGTGCTTTCCCGTCCCGTCTAGCACGGGAGACCCAGTACTTC.

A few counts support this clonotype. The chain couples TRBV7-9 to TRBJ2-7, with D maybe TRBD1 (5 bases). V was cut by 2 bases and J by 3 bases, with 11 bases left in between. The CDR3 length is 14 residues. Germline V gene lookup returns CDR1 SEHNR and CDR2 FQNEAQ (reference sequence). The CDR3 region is CASSLPGQVYEQYF. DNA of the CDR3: TGTGCCAGCAGCTTACCTGGACAAGTCTACGAGCAGTACTTC.

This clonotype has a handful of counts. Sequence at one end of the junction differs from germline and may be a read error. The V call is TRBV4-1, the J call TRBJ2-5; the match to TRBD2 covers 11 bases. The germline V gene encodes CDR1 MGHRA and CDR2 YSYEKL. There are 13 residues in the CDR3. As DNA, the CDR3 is TGCGCCAGCAGCCAAGATTTAGAACTAGCGGGAGTCTTC. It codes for CASSQDLELAGVF.

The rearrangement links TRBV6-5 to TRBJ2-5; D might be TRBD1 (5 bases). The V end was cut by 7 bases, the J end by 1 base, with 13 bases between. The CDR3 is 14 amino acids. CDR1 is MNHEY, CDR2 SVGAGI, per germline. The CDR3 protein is CASTPPGAQETQYF. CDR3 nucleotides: TGTGCCAGCACCCCTCCTGGGGCCCAAGAGACCCAGTACTTC.

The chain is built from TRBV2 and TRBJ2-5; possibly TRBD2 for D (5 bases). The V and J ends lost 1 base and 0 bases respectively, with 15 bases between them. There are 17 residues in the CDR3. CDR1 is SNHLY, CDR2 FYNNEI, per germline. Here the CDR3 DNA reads TGTGCCAGCAGTGAAGACAGTGAGGGTACCTACCAAGAGACCCAGTACTTC. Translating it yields CASSEDSEGTYQETQYF.

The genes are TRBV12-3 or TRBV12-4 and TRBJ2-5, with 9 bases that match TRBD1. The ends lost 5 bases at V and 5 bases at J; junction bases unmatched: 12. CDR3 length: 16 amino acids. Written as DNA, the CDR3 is TGTGCCAGCAGTGCGTCCGGGACAGGGAATATTGAGACCCAGTACTTC. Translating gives CASSASGTGNIETQYF.

The CDR3 bases are TGTGCCACATGGAGAGACCAGGGCACCGGGGAGCTGTTTTTT. As protein: CATWRDQGTGELFF. The chain is built from TRBV19 and TRBJ2-2, with TRBD1 as a possible D gene (5 bases). V gave up 10 bases and J gave up 4 bases, with 16 bases separating them. Germline V gene sequence: CDR1 LNHDA, CDR2 SQIVND (reference sequence). The CDR3 is made up of 14 amino acids. The full variable domain, rest sourced from reference TRBV19 and TRBJ2-2, is DGGITQSPKYLFRKEGQNVTLSCEQNLNHDAMYWYRQDPGQGLRLIYYSQIVNDFQKGDIAEGYSVSREKKESFPLTVTSAQKNPTAFYLCATWRDQGTGELFFGEGSRLTVL.

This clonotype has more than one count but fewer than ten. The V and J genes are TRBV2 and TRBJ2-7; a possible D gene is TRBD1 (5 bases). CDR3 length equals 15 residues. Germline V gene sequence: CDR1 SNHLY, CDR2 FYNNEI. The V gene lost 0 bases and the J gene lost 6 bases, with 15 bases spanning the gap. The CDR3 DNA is TGTGCCAGCAGTGAAGCCTTACAACTCCAGGGCGAGCAGTACTTC. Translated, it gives CASSEALQLQGEQYF. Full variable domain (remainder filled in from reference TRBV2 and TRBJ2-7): EPEVTQTPSHQVTQMGQEVILRCVPISNHLYFYWYRQILGQKVEFLVSFYNNEISEKSEIFDDQFSVERPDGSNFTLKIRSTKLEDSAMYFCASSEALQLQGEQYFGPGTRLTVT.

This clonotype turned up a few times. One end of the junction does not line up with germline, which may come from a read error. The CDR3 bases are TGTGCCAGCAGACCCTCGTACCGGGACAGGGACACCGAAGCTTTCTTT. This gives the protein CASRPSYRDRDTEAFF. The V and J genes are TRBV7-9 and TRBJ1-1; 9 bases align to TRBD1. In germline, CDR1 is SEHNR, CDR2 FQNEAQ (reference sequence). This CDR3 region has 16 residues. Together with reference TRBV7-9 and TRBJ1-1, the CDR3 gives the full variable domain: DTGVSQNPRHKITKRGQNVTFRCDPISEHNRLYWYRQTLGQGPEFLTYFQNEAQLEKSRLLSDRFSAERPKGSFSTLEIQRTEQGDSAMYLCASRPSYRDRDTEAFFGQGTRLTVV.

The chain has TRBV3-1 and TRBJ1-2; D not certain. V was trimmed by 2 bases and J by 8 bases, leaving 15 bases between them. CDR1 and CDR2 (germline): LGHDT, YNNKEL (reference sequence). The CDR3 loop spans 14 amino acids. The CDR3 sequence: CASSQNSGSGGYTF. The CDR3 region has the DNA TGTGCCAGCAGCCAAAATTCCGGCAGCGGGGGCTACACCTTC.

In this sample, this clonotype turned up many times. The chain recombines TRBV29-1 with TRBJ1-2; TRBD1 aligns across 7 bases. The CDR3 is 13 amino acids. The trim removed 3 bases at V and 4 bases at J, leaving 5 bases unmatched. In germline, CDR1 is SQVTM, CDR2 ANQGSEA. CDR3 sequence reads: CSVDPGQSYGYTF. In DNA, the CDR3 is TGCAGCGTTGACCCGGGACAGAGCTATGGCTACACCTTC.

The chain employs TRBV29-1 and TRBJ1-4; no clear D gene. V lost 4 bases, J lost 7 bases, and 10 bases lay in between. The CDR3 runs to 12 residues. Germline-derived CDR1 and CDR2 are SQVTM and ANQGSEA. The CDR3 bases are TGCAGCGTTGTGGGGTCGGCTGAAAAACTGTTTTTT. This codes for CSVVGSAEKLFF.

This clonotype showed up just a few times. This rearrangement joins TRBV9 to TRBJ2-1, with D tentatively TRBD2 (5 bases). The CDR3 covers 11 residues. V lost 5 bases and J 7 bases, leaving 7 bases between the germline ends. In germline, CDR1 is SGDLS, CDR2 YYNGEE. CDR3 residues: CASSGENEQFF. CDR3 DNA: TGTGCCAGCAGTGGGGAGAATGAGCAGTTCTTC.

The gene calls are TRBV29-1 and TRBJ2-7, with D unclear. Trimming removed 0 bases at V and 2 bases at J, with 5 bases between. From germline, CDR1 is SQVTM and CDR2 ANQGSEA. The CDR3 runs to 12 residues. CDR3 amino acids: CSVEDETYEQYF. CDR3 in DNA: TGCAGCGTTGAAGACGAAACCTACGAGCAGTACTTC.

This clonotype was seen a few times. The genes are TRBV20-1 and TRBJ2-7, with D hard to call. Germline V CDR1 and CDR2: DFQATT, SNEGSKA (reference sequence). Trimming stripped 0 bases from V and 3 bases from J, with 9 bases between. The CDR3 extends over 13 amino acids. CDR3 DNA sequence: TGCAGTGCTAGAGATGTTCGAGACTACGAGCAGTACTTC. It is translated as CSARDVRDYEQYF.